The sequence of this T cell receptor beta chain was determined in a study of T cell responses to AZD1222 COVID-19 vaccine. Study findings and constraints: White British people made up most donors, females outnumbered males, and clonal diversity was possibly underestimated. Vaccine-related CD4 TCRs covered spike, predominating at 160-218 and 743-854. Breadth and depth of Spike-specific TCRs rose after two AZD1222 doses.

Concerning this clone: The antigen remains undetermined.

TCRdb keeps only in-frame clones here, not all; method: immunoSEQ multiplex PCR. The table shows roughly 170,000 clones, with roughly 92% occurring only once. Pooling of second doses given at about 4 or about 12 weeks was done. The source of this sequence is an adult who received the AZD1222 COVID-19 vaccine. The starting material was peripheral blood, obtained 28 days after the second AZD1222 dose.

CDR3 in amino acids: CASSLSAAYGYTF. The CDR3 DNA reads as TGTGCCAGCAGTTTAAGTGCGGCTTATGGCTACACCTTC. The chain joins TRBV28 to TRBJ1-2; D gene unclear. The CDR3 extends over 13 amino acids. Germline-derived CDR1 and CDR2 are MDHEN and SYDVKM. The ends were cut back, 2 bases at V and 5 bases at J, with 9 bases in the middle.